Reported below is one TCR beta chain. This entry belongs to a study of blood T cell repertoires in COVID-19. On the study more broadly: Sites across the United States, Italy and Spain contributed samples from acute and convalescent COVID-19. Sample material is recorded as cDNA or gDNA derived from T cells, B-cell-depleted T cells, or PBMCs.

CDR1 is SGHNT, CDR2 YYREEE, per germline (reference sequence). The germline V and J ends were trimmed by 3 bases and 0 bases, with 10 bases remaining between them. CDR3 length: 15 residues. Cohort 3 recovery required two negative PCRs, clearance, or symptom resolution. How the authors handled the data: Estimation of nucleated cell counts relied on the amplification of reference gene primers. Clones were read by immunoSEQ multiplex PCR, and TCRdb kept only the in-frame ones, dropping some. Clone size and V and J calls were adopted from that table, with D and trimming inferred from the DNA. Seen here are approximately 350,000 clones, roughly four fifths observed once, and the top ten hold approximately 5.4%.

The J gene is TRBJ2-1, the V gene TRBV5-4, with a tentative D call TRBD2 (5 bases). Material: PBMCs or T cells enriched from blood (not recorded which). The clonotype comes from a woman in her forties or fifties who had recovered from COVID-19. The CDR3 DNA follows: TGTGCCAGCAGCTCGAGCGGTTTCTCCTACAATGAGCAGTTCTTC. This sequence encodes CASSSSGFSYNEQFF.